This TCR beta chain is from a study of T cells after yellow fever vaccination. This clonotype was counted between two and nine times. Using its own MiXCR run on the 5' RACE reads, TCRdb lists one record per CDR3 protein. The data show about 580,000 distinct CDR3 sequences, around a sixth seen once. This CDR3 is 14 amino acids long. CDR1 is DFQATT and CDR2 is SNEGSKA in the germline V gene (reference sequence). The junction had 6 bases not matched to a gene; V was cut back by 0 bases and J by 5 bases. The sequence derives from a man younger than 30 who received the YFV17D yellow fever vaccine. The chain is built from TRBV20-1 and TRBJ1-2; 7 bases are shared with TRBD1. The sequences come from PBMCs, collected 4 to 6 days after the first yellow fever vaccination. The CDR3 DNA reads TGCAGTGCTAGAGATCGGGCAGGGGGGTATGGCTACACCTTC. Translated, it gives CSARDRAGGYGYTF.